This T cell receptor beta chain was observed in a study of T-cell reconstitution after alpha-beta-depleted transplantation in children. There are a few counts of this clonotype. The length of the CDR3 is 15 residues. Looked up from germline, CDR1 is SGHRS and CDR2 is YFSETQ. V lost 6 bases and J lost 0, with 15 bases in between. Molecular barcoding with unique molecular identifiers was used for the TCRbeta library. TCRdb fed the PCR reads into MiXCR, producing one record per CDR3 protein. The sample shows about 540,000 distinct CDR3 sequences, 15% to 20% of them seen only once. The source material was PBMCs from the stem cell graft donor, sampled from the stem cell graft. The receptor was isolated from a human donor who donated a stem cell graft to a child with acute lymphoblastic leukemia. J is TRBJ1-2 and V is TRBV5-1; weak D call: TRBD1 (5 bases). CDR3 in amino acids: CASNSQDSANYGYTF. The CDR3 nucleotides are TGCGCCAGCAACTCACAGGACTCAGCTAACTATGGCTACACCTTC.